Listed here is a single TCR beta chain. Its cognate antigen is unknown. Only in-frame clones appear in the TCRdb table, and some are missing; sequencing was by immunoSEQ multiplex PCR. The sample contains roughly 36,000 clones, roughly 88% of which appear only once. The data are from a study of STAT5B mutations in CD4+ large granular lymphocyte leukemia. Study findings and constraints: Patient CD4-sorted repertoires looked more clonal than healthy CD4+ repertoires, even without putative leukemic clones.

Germline CDR1 and CDR2: SGHTA and FQGNSA. The CDR3 extends over 17 amino acids. The V and J ends lost 3 bases and 0 bases, in that order; junction bases with no gene match: 6. V is TRBV7-2 and J is TRBJ2-1, with 9 nucleotides matching TRBD2. The clonotype comes from a human donor in good health. The material sequenced was CD4+ T cells from blood buffy coats. CDR3 in DNA: TGTGCCAGCAGCTTCCTTGGCGGGAGGGGCTCCTACAATGAGCAGTTCTTC. This translates into CASSFLGGRGSYNEQFF.